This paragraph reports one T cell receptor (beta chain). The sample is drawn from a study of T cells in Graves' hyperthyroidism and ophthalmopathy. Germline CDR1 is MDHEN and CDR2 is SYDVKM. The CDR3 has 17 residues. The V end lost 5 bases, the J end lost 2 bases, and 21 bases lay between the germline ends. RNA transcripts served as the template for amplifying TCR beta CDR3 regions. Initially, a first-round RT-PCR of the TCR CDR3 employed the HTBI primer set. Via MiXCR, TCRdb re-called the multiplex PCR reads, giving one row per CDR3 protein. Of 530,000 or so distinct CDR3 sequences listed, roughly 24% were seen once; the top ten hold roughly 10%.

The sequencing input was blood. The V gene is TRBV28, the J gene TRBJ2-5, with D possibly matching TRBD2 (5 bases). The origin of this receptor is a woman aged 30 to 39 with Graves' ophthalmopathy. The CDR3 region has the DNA TGTGCCAGCAGTATTATGATGGGGAAACGGGGACAAGAGACCCAGTACTTC. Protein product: CASSIMMGKRGQETQYF. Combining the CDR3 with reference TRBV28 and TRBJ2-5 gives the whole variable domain DVKVTQSSRYLVKRTGEKVFLECVQDMDHENMFWYRQDPGLGLRLIYFSYDVKMKEKGDIPEGYSVSREKKERFSLILESASTNQTSMYLCASSIMMGKRGQETQYFGPGTRLLVL.